This is a list of T cell receptor beta chains from one sample in a study of OX40 agonist ivuxolimab in advanced cancers. The method was immunoSEQ multiplex PCR; TCRdb's version includes in-frame clones alone and lacks a portion of them. The data show approximately 82,000 clones, around 85% seen once. The sequences come from CD4+ or CD8+ T cells sorted from blood, collected in a trial of the OX40 agonist ivuxolimab. Receptors originate from an adult with an advanced solid tumor such as melanoma, head and neck, liver or kidney cancer. CDR3s include the opening cysteine and the closing phenylalanine or tryptophan. Each record gives: clone size, D gene, J gene, V gene, CDR3 protein, CDR3 DNA. The D gene is left open where the match is weak. The listing skips clone size in some rows; elsewhere it reads once, few, many or a size class.

clone_size: -; d_call: -; j_call: TRBJ1-5; v_call: TRBV10-3; cdr3_aa: CAIGRVSQPQHF; cdr3_nt: TGTGCCATCGGTCGGGTGAGTCAGCCCCAGCATTTT
clone_size: few; d_call: -; j_call: TRBJ1-2; v_call: TRBV7-9; cdr3_aa: CASSLNRANYGYTF; cdr3_nt: TGTGCCAGCAGCTTAAACAGAGCTAACTATGGCTACACCTTC
clone_size: -; d_call: -; j_call: TRBJ1-5; v_call: TRBV2; cdr3_aa: CASSEGARGQPQHF; cdr3_nt: TGTGCCAGCAGTGAGGGGGCAAGGGGTCAGCCCCAGCATTTT
clone_size: -; d_call: TRBD1; j_call: TRBJ2-4; v_call: TRBV19; cdr3_aa: CASSLSRGQENIQYF; cdr3_nt: TGTGCCAGTAGTCTAAGCAGGGGGCAGGAAAACATTCAGTACTTC
clone_size: once; d_call: TRBD2; j_call: TRBJ2-3; v_call: TRBV5-1; cdr3_aa: CASSSALAGGGVDTQYF; cdr3_nt: TGCGCCAGCAGTTCGGCGCTAGCGGGCGGTGGTGTAGATACGCAGTATTTT
clone_size: -; d_call: TRBD2; j_call: TRBJ2-7; v_call: TRBV30; cdr3_aa: CAWSASLTWGGAYEQYF; cdr3_nt: TGTGCCTGGAGTGCCTCCCTTACTTGGGGGGGTGCCTACGAGCAGTACTTC
clone_size: -; d_call: -; j_call: TRBJ1-2; v_call: TRBV5-1; cdr3_aa: CASSLVGGINYGYTF; cdr3_nt: TGCGCCAGCAGCTTGGTCGGGGGGATTAACTATGGCTACACCTTC
clone_size: -; d_call: -; j_call: TRBJ2-3; v_call: TRBV5-1; cdr3_aa: CASSWDGGGADTQYF; cdr3_nt: TGCGCCAGCAGCTGGGATGGGGGGGGCGCAGATACGCAGTATTTT
clone_size: -; d_call: -; j_call: TRBJ2-3; v_call: TRBV7-2; cdr3_aa: CASSFVKDPASKRYF; cdr3_nt: TGTGCCAGCAGCTTTGTCAAGGATCCCGCATCCAAAAGGTATTTT
clone_size: -; d_call: -; j_call: TRBJ1-6; v_call: TRBV6-5; cdr3_aa: CASSQTTGASSPLHF; cdr3_nt: TGTGCCAGCAGTCAAACCACTGGGGCCAGTTCACCCCTCCACTTT
clone_size: -; d_call: -; j_call: TRBJ2-3; v_call: TRBV11-3; cdr3_aa: CASSLVGGPTDTQYF; cdr3_nt: TGTGCCAGCAGCTTAGTGGGGGGACCCACAGATACGCAGTATTTT
clone_size: -; d_call: -; j_call: TRBJ2-2; v_call: TRBV28; cdr3_aa: CASSRQGGYTGELFF; cdr3_nt: TGTGCCAGCAGTCGACAGGGAGGTTACACCGGGGAGCTGTTTTTT
clone_size: -; d_call: TRBD2; j_call: TRBJ2-7; v_call: TRBV18; cdr3_aa: CASSGTSGAAYEQYF; cdr3_nt: TGTGCCAGCTCCGGGACTAGCGGGGCCGCCTACGAGCAGTACTTC
clone_size: -; d_call: -; j_call: TRBJ1-2; v_call: TRBV30; cdr3_aa: CACSGTNYGYTF; cdr3_nt: TGTGCCTGCTCGGGAACTAACTATGGCTACACCTTC
clone_size: few; d_call: -; j_call: TRBJ1-5; v_call: TRBV19; cdr3_aa: CASGVGRNQPQHF; cdr3_nt: TGTGCCAGTGGGGTAGGGCGCAATCAGCCCCAGCATTTT